This TCR beta chain was observed in a study of blood T cell repertoires in COVID-19. Looking at the study overall: Cohort 3 recovery required two negative PCRs, clearance, or symptom resolution.

Participants, about 18 to 90 years old, spanned under 25 US areas. V lost 4 bases and J 2 bases, leaving 6 bases between the germline ends. CDR1 is SNHLY, CDR2 FYNNEI, per germline. The CDR3 covers 13 residues. In the original analysis: Reference gene primer amplification yielded estimated nucleated cell counts. Profiling relied on immunoSEQ multiplex PCR, and the TCRdb table lists in-frame clones only, not all of them. V and J calls and clone size follow that table, whereas D and trimming were derived from the DNA. The sample has roughly 160,000 clones; roughly 78% are singletons. J is TRBJ1-5 and V is TRBV2, with D possibly TRBD1 on 6 matching bases. The clonotype was recovered from a woman aged 70-85 years in a cohort exposed to, infected with or recovered from COVID-19 (not recorded which). Sequenced sample: PBMCs or T cells enriched from blood (not recorded which). The CDR3: CASSGQGNQPQHF. The CDR3 coding sequence is TGTGCCAGCAGTGGACAGGGCAATCAGCCCCAGCATTTT. The full variable domain, completed using reference TRBV2 and TRBJ1-5, is EPEVTQTPSHQVTQMGQEVILRCVPISNHLYFYWYRQILGQKVEFLVSFYNNEISEKSEIFDDQFSVERPDGSNFTLKIRSTKLEDSAMYFCASSGQGNQPQHFGDGTRLSIL.